Shown below are 10 T cell receptor beta chains from a single sample sequenced in a study of shared clonotypes between healthy human individuals. Sequencing used immunoSEQ multiplex PCR; TCRdb keeps in-frame clones, though not all of them. The table includes about 1.4 million clones, about 96% detected once. Specimen: naive CD4+ T cells sorted from blood. Described subset: CD45RA+ positively selected. The receptor source for this set is a man younger than 45 in good health.

J is TRBJ2-7 and V is TRBV10-3; possibly TRBD1 for D (6 bases). The CDR3 is made up of 15 amino acids. The germline V gene encodes CDR1 ENHRY and CDR2 SYGVKD. Trimming shortened V by 0 bases and J by 3 bases, and 12 bases separated the two germline ends. The CDR3 bases are TGTGCCATCAGTGAGTCTTTGGACAGACACTACGAGCAGTACTTC. Translated, it gives CAISESLDRHYEQYF.

CDR3 DNA sequence: TGTGCCATCAAAGGGACAGGGAGTTCGGATGAGCAGTTCTTC. Its translation is CAIKGTGSSDEQFF. The rearrangement joins TRBV10-3 to TRBJ2-1; 9 bases map to TRBD1. CDR1 is ENHRY, CDR2 SYGVKD, per germline. Trimming removed 7 bases from V and 8 bases from J; junction bases left unmatched: 9. The CDR3 contains 14 residues.

The chain couples TRBV2 to TRBJ2-7; D is unclear. Trimming shortened V by 4 bases and J by 9 bases, and 16 bases separated the two germline ends. The CDR3 totals 13 residues. Per germline, CDR1 SNHLY and CDR2 FYNNEI. The CDR3 reads CASSVYAPFGQYF. CDR3 nucleotides: TGTGCCAGCAGTGTGTACGCCCCGTTCGGGCAGTACTTC.

The gene calls are TRBV6-4 and TRBJ2-7; D is possibly TRBD1 or TRBD2 (5 bases each). The germline V gene encodes CDR1 MRHNA and CDR2 SNTAGT. The CDR3 contains 17 residues. The V and J ends lost 0 bases and 0 bases respectively, with 15 bases between them. CDR3 in amino acids: CASSDSRDGESSYEQYF. The CDR3 region has the DNA TGTGCCAGCAGTGACTCGAGGGACGGTGAGAGCTCCTACGAGCAGTACTTC.

A remark on this clone: Distinct nucleotide sequences in the sample also encode this CDR3. The genes are TRBV18 and TRBJ2-5, with D possibly TRBD2 on 5 matching bases. The V end lost 4 bases, the J end lost 4 bases, and 7 bases lay between the germline ends. Germline lookup yields CDR1 KGHSH and CDR2 LQKENI. The CDR3 covers 12 residues. The CDR3 reads CASSRAGETQYF. The CDR3 DNA reads as TGTGCCAGCTCACGGGCGGGAGAGACCCAGTACTTC. Full variable domain (remainder filled in from reference TRBV18 and TRBJ2-5): NAGVMQNPRHLVRRRGQEARLRCSPMKGHSHVYWYRQLPEEGLKFMVYLQKENIIDESGMPKERFSAEFPKEGPSILRIQQVVRGDSAAYFCASSRAGETQYFGPGTRLLVL.

This clone occurred once. The chain links TRBV18 to TRBJ2-5; D is ambiguous. Trimming took 4 bases from V and 5 from J, leaving 8 bases between them. The germline V gene has CDR1 KGHSH and CDR2 LQKENI. This CDR3 comprises 12 residues. CDR3 coding DNA: TGTGCCAGCTCACTCCCCCTGGAGACCCAGTACTTC. Translating gives CASSLPLETQYF.

The genes are TRBV7-9 and TRBJ2-7, with 7 bases lining up with TRBD1. CDR1 is SEHNR, CDR2 FQNEAQ, per germline (reference sequence). There are 11 residues in the CDR3. V lost 5 bases and J lost 6; bases outside the gene matches: 1. The CDR3 sequence is CASSTGVEQYF. The CDR3 DNA follows: TGTGCCAGCAGCACAGGGGTCGAGCAGTACTTC.

CDR3 in DNA: TGCGCCAGCAGCCCCCAGGGGGCGAGAGCCGGGGAGCTGTTTTTT. Amino acids: CASSPQGARAGELFF. This chain connects TRBV5-1 to TRBJ2-2; 8 nucleotides line up with TRBD1. CDR1 and CDR2 (germline): SGHRS, YFSETQ. The CDR3 runs to 15 residues. Unmatched junction bases numbered 8, after V lost 4 bases and J lost 6 bases.

The gene calls are TRBV15 and TRBJ2-5; the match to TRBD2 covers 16 bases. The germline V gene encodes CDR1 LNHNV and CDR2 YYDKDF (reference sequence). The CDR3 runs to 16 residues. The V gene end was trimmed by 6 bases and the J gene end by 13 bases; junction bases not matched to a gene: 14. The CDR3 coding sequence is TGTGCCACCAGTAAAGGAAAGGGGACTAGCGGGAGGGCCTCGTACTTC. Encoded protein: CATSKGKGTSGRASYF.

Comments on this clone: The identical CDR3 is also encoded by other nucleotide sequences in the sample. This chain connects TRBV7-3 to TRBJ2-3; D gene unclear. CDR3 length: 12 residues. V dropped 5 bases and J dropped 0 bases, with 3 bases sitting between them. Germline V gives CDR1 SGHTA, CDR2 FQGTGA. CDR3 loop: CASSSSTDTQYF. The DNA of the CDR3 is TGTGCCAGCAGCAGTAGCACAGATACGCAGTATTTT.